This entry features one T cell receptor (beta chain) sequence. Its specificity is not known. The germline gives CDR1 DFQATT, CDR2 SNEGSKA (reference sequence). The CDR3 has 12 residues. V lost 4 bases and J 1 base, leaving 7 bases between the germline ends. The TCR beta CDR3 regions underwent amplification using RNA transcripts as the source. A set of HTBI primers served as the primers for a first-round RT-PCR of the TCR CDR3. Each CDR3 protein gets one entry after TCRdb re-called the multiplex PCR reads with MiXCR. The sample comprises about 610,000 distinct CDR3 sequences, under 60% of which are singletons, and approximately 7.5% rests with the top ten. It was considered stable Graves' hyperthyroidism when ophthalmopathy did not progress within 18 months. The sample belongs to a study of T cells in Graves' hyperthyroidism and ophthalmopathy. Findings and limits, study-wide: Within blood appeared most thyroid clonotypes that had expanded above 0.001.

The genes are TRBV20-1 and TRBJ1-1; D is unclear. The receptor's source is a woman under 30 with Graves' hyperthyroidism. Sequencing was done on a sample of peripheral blood or thyroid tissue (not recorded which). The DNA of the CDR3 is TGCAGTGCTAAGAAGTGGAACACTGAAGCTTTCTTT. Translated: CSAKKWNTEAFF.